This TCR beta chain is drawn from a study of blood T cell repertoires in COVID-19. Across the study: From the United States, Italy and Spain came samples of acute and convalescent COVID-19. PBMCs, B-cell-depleted T cells, or T cells were the source of the cDNA or gDNA that made up the material.

As processed by the authors: Using reference gene primer amplification, nucleated cell counts were estimated. This table comes from immunoSEQ multiplex PCR, and its TCRdb copy is limited to in-frame clones, with some not included. V, J and clone size were drawn from that table, and D and trimming were deduced from the DNA. Here the sample spans around 210,000 clones, 88% being singletons. The sequenced sample was peripheral blood. This clonotype was obtained from a man aged 18 to 35 with active or convalescent COVID-19.

CDR3 in amino acids: CASSLGTSGRPYEQYF. The CDR3 DNA sequence: TGTGCCAGCAGTTTAGGGACTAGCGGGAGACCCTACGAGCAGTACTTC. The chain carries TRBV28 and TRBJ2-7; 14 bases line up with TRBD2. Germline CDR1 reads MDHEN; CDR2 reads SYDVKM. There are 16 residues in the CDR3. V trimming: 2 bases; J trimming: 2 bases; junction bases outside the gene matches: 2.